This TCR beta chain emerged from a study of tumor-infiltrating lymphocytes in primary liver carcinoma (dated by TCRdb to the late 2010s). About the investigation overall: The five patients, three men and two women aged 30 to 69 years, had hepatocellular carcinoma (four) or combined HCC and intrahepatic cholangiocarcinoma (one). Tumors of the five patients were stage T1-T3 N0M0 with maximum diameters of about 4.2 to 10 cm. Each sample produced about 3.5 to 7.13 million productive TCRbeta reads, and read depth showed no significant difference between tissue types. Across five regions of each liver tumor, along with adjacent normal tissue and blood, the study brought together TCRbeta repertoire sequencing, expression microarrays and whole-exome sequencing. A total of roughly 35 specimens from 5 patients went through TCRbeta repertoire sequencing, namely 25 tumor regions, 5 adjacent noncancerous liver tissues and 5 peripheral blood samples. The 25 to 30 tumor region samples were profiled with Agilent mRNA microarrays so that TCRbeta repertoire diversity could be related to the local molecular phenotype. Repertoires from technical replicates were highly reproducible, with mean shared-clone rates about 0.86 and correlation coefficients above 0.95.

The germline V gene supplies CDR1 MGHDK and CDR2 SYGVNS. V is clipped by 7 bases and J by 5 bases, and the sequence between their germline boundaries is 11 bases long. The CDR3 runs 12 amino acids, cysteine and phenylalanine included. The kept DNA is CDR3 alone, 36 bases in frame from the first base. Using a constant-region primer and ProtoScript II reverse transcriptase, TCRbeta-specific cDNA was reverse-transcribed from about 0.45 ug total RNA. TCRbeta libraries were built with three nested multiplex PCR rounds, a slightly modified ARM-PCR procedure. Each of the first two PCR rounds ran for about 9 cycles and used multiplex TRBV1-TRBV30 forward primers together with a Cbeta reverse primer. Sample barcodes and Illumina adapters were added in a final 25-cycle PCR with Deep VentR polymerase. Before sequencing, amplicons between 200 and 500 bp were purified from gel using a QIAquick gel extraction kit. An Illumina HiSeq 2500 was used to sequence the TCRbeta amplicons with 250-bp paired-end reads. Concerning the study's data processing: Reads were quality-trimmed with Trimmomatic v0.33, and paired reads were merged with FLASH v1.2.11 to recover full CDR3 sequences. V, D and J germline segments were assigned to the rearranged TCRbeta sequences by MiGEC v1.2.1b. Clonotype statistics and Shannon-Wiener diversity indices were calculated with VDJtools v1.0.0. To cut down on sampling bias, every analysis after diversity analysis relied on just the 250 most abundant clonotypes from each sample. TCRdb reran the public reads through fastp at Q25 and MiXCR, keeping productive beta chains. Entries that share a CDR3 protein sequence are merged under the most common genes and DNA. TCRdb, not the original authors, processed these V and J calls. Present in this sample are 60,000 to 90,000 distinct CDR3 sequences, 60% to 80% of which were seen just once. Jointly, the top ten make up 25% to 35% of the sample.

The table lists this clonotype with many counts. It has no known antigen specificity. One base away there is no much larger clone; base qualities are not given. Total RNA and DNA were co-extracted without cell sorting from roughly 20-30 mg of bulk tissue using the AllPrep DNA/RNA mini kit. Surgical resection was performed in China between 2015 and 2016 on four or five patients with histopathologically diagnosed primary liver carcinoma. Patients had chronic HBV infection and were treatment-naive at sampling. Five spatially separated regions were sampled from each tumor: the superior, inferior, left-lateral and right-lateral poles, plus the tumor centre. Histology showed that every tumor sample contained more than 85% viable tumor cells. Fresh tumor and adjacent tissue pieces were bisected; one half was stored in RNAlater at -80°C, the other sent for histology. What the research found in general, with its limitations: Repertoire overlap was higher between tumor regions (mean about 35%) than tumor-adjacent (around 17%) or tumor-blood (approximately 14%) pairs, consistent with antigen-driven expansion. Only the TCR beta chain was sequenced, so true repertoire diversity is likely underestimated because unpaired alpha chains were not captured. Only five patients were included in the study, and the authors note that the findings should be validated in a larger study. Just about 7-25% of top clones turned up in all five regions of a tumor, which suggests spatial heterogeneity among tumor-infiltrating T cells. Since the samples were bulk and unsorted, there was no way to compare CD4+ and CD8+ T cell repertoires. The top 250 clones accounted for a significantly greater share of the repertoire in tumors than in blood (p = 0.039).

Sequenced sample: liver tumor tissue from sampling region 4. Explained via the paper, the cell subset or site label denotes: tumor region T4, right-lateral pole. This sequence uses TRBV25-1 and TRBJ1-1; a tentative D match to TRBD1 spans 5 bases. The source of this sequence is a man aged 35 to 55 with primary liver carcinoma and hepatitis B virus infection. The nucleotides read TGTGCCAGCACGGACAAGAGGACTGAAGCTTTCTTT. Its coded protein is CASTDKRTEAFF.